This T cell receptor (beta chain) was sequenced in a study of blood T cells in healthy people across ages. This clonotype came up many times. The CDR3 covers 13 residues. Germline V CDR1 and CDR2: MNHEY, SVGEGT. Trimming removed 0 bases from V and 8 bases from J, with 8 bases in between. Through a sample-barcoded 5' primer and a J-beta primer mix, a second PCR was run for about 6 to 12 cycles. Each cDNA was tagged by a template-switch adaptor containing 12 random nucleotides. A single record per CDR3 protein comes from TCRdb applying MiXCR to the 5' RACE reads. The sample carries 550,000 to 650,000 distinct CDR3 sequences, about 30% recorded once.

Sequenced input: blood. The V gene is TRBV6-2 or TRBV6-3, the J gene TRBJ2-1; D is undetermined. The receptor's source is a woman older than 75 in good health. The DNA for the CDR3 is TGTGCCAGCAGTTACTCTGGCGGCCATGAGCAGTTCTTC. Protein product: CASSYSGGHEQFF.